This is a list of T cell receptor beta chains from one sample in a study of PD-1 blockade in classical Hodgkin lymphoma. Profiling relied on immunoSEQ multiplex PCR, and the TCRdb table lists in-frame clones only, not all of them. This sample carries 100,000 to 120,000 clones, approximately 89% of them seen once, and the ten largest clones take 15% to 20%. This material consisted of peripheral blood mononuclear cells (PBMCs), taken before the fourth cycle of nivolumab. Receptor source: a human donor with classical Hodgkin lymphoma. Both conserved end residues are part of each CDR3. The D gene is left open where the match is weak. For some rows the clone size is stated as once, few or many, or as a class when expanded; others skip it.

-,TRBD1,TRBV11-3,TRBJ2-3,CASSPNPGQPQYF,TGTGCCAGCAGCCCAAATCCGGGACAGCCGCAGTATTTT
few,TRBD1,TRBV19,TRBJ1-2,CASSILDRTVASGYTF,TGTGCCAGTAGTATTCTGGACAGGACAGTCGCTTCTGGCTACACCTTC
-,TRBD2,TRBV5-1,TRBJ2-1,CASSLASGSLISYNEQFF,TGCGCCAGCAGCTTGGCTAGCGGGAGCCTCATTTCCTACAATGAGCAGTTCTTC
-,-,TRBV5-1,TRBJ1-2,CASSLDRDGYTF,TGCGCCAGCAGCTTGGACAGGGACGGCTACACCTTC
-,-,TRBV19,TRBJ2-5,CASSQGETQYF,TGTGCCAGTAGTCAAGGGGAGACCCAGTACTTC
-,-,TRBV10-3,TRBJ1-1,CAISVQMNTEAFF,TGTGCCATCAGTGTCCAGATGAACACTGAAGCTTTCTTT
-,-,TRBV19,TRBJ1-5,CASSEGPNQPQHF,TGTGCCAGTAGTGAGGGGCCGAATCAGCCCCAGCATTTT
-,-,TRBV13,TRBJ1-1,CASSEFRVNTEAFF,TGTGCCAGCAGCGAGTTTCGGGTTAACACTGAAGCTTTCTTT
-,-,TRBV28,TRBJ1-3,CASTPTGISGNTIYF,TGTGCCAGCACCCCCACAGGGATCTCTGGAAACACCATATATTTT
-,TRBD2,TRBV19,TRBJ2-1,CASSKRPGTSGRTFSTRGDEQFF,TGTGCCAGTAGTAAACGTCCCGGGACTAGCGGGAGAACTTTCTCAACGCGGGGGGATGAGCAGTTCTTC
-,TRBD2,TRBV29-1,TRBJ2-1,CSVEGGSGRNSYNEQFF,TGCAGCGTTGAGGGCGGTAGCGGGAGAAACTCCTACAATGAGCAGTTCTTC
-,TRBD2,TRBV18,TRBJ2-7,CASSPAGDEQYF,TGTGCCAGCTCACCAGCGGGGGACGAGCAGTACTTC
-,-,TRBV5-1,TRBJ2-1,CASSLEAASSYNEQFF,TGCGCCAGCAGCTTGGAAGCGGCTAGCTCCTACAATGAGCAGTTCTTC
-,TRBD2,TRBV18,TRBJ2-3,CASSPSIAGGPRADTQYF,TGTGCCAGCTCACCATCAATAGCGGGAGGGCCGCGGGCGGATACGCAGTATTTT
-,-,TRBV27,TRBJ1-1,CASSLIGGNTEAFF,TGTGCCAGCAGTTTAATCGGGGGGAACACTGAAGCTTTCTTT
-,-,TRBV18,TRBJ1-3,CASSPRGDSGNTIYF,TGTGCCAGCTCACCCCGGGGAGACTCTGGAAACACCATATATTTT
-,TRBD1,TRBV5-1,TRBJ1-1,CASSVPRTGAGNTEAFF,TGCGCCAGCAGCGTACCCCGGACAGGGGCGGGGAACACTGAAGCTTTCTTT
-,TRBD1,TRBV27,TRBJ1-5,CASSLVQGALSYGNQPQHF,TGTGCCAGCAGTTTGGTGCAGGGGGCTCTTTCATATGGCAATCAGCCCCAGCATTTT
-,-,TRBV6-5,TRBJ1-1,CASSSLGGGNTEAFF,TGTGCCAGCAGTTCCTTAGGGGGGGGGAACACTGAAGCTTTCTTT
-,-,TRBV25-1,TRBJ1-4,CASSARGATNEKLFF,TGTGCCAGCAGCGCCCGGGGGGCAACTAATGAAAAACTGTTTTTT
-,TRBD1,TRBV28,TRBJ1-4,CASSLTGANEKLFF,TGTGCCAGCAGTTTGACAGGGGCTAATGAAAAACTGTTTTTT
-,-,TRBV11-3,TRBJ2-3,CASSHRGTDTQYF,TGTGCCAGCAGCCATCGGGGCACAGATACGCAGTATTTT
few,-,TRBV5-4,TRBJ2-1,CASSSGPGTADEQFF,TGTGCCAGCAGCTCCGGGCCCGGGACTGCTGATGAGCAGTTCTTC
-,TRBD2,TRBV27,TRBJ2-1,CASSLVLASYNEQFF,TGTGCCAGCAGTTTAGTACTAGCGTCCTACAATGAGCAGTTCTTC
-,TRBD2,TRBV7-9,TRBJ2-1,CASSLSGEKYNEQFF,TGTGCCAGCAGCTTAAGCGGGGAGAAATACAATGAGCAGTTCTTC